This TCR beta chain was captured by sequencing in a study of T cell clonotyping in hematopoietic cell transplantation (dated by TCRdb to about 2021). About the full investigation: Recipient samples taken before transplant were obtained following cytoreduction. In the study, approximately 140 blood samples were gathered from approximately 33 consecutive transplant recipients and their related donors. Recruitment of patients ran from September 2015 to early 2017, and follow-up continued until late 2020 or until death.

In the case of this clone: The specificity of this receptor is unknown. Base-call qualities are not available, and no considerably larger clone is one nucleotide away.

Inclusive of the bounding cysteine and phenylalanine, the CDR3 is 16 residues long. Only CDR3 DNA remains: 48 bases, in frame from the first base. The CDR1 and CDR2 encoded by the germline V gene (reference sequence) are LNHDA and SQIVND. V sheds 2 bases and J sheds 0 bases, leaving 13 bases between their ends. What this sample's time point label stands for: recipient sample about 28 days before transplant, after cytoreduction. Blood from recipients was drawn about 28 days before transplant and again at days 30, 100 and 180 after transplant. Nuclei Lysis Solution was used to extract genomic DNA from fresh or cryopreserved unfractionated peripheral blood mononuclear cells. With the immunoSEQ assay, which is a bias-controlled multiplex PCR relying on V- and J-specific primers, TCR beta CDR3 regions were amplified from genomic DNA. In a second PCR step, a proprietary barcode and Illumina adapter sequences were attached to the CDR3 amplicons. An Illumina MiSeq instrument was used for sequencing of the CDR3 libraries. The study's processing was this. Export and quality control were done with immunoSEQ Analyzer 3.0, while downstream analyses used R Bioconductor and Immunarch. Only productive rearrangements in the normalized downsampled data set went into calculating the repertoire metrics. In the normalized cohort, a clonotype counted as pathologically expanded if the clonotype was larger than 5 templates. The Inverse Simpson Index served as the measure of repertoire diversity. To capture all clonotypes, CMV-specificity analyses were performed on the non-normalized data set. TCRdb holds this immuneACCESS table with in-frame rearrangements only. Some clones are missing; in checked studies, unresolved V genes explain under half, and the rest has no known cause. V and J calls plus clone size are reproduced from that table; the DNA served to infer D and trimming. The table for this sample lists some 50,000 clones; roughly 80% of them were counted only once. The ten largest make up roughly 5.5% of the sample.

The paper as a whole reports these results and caveats: The sample size was limited, and CD4 and CD8 repertoire contributions could not be separated because cells were not sorted. Inverse Simpson Index values from donors and from recipients before transplant predicted broader TCR repertoire diversity after transplant. A decrease in recipient TCR diversity was observed after transplant, and a progressive increase in pathologically expanded clonotypes was seen from day 30 to day 180. Overlap with donor repertoires was found for only a small fraction of recipient repertoires, with over 97% found to appear de novo at the given depth.

The chain joins TRBV19 to TRBJ1-1; a tentative D match to TRBD1 spans 5 bases. The TCR originated in a man aged 55 to 70 with myelodysplastic syndrome. Some clones in this sample may be carry-over from other donors' samples. The source was peripheral blood mononuclear cells, collected before stem cell transplant. The base sequence is TGTGCCAGTAGTATAAGGCCCCAGGGCATGAACACTGAAGCTTTCTTT. It specifies CASSIRPQGMNTEAFF. The CDR3 plus the reference TRBV19 and TRBJ1-1 genes for the other parts give the full variable domain: DGGITQSPKYLFRKEGQNVTLSCEQNLNHDAMYWYRQDPGQGLRLIYYSQIVNDFQKGDIAEGYSVSREKKESFPLTVTSAQKNPTAFYLCASSIRPQGMNTEAFFGQGTRLTVV.